This note documents a single TCR beta chain sequence. Its antigen is not identified. Over chemoradiotherapy, repertoires were sampled more than once. This entry comes from a study of chemoradiotherapy in HPV16-positive cancers. Regarding the study as a whole: HPV-responsive T-cell expansion during chemoradiotherapy was linked to improved recurrence-free survival in HPV16-positive patients.

TCRdb's table, derived via immunoSEQ multiplex PCR, lists solely in-frame clones and lacks some. The profile shows tens of thousands of clones, roughly 84% of them singletons. Trimming took off 0 bases at V and 1 base at J, with 0 bases between the two ends. The CDR3 sequence is 11 residues long. Germline assignment: CDR1 DFQATT and CDR2 SNEGSKA (reference sequence). This TCR came from a human donor with HPV-associated anogenital cancer. The V gene is TRBV20-1, the J gene TRBJ1-1; D not certain. The source material was blood, sampled from a patient who underwent chemoradiotherapy. CDR3 nucleotides: TGCAGTGCTAGAGAGAACACTGAAGCTTTCTTT. Residues: CSARENTEAFF.